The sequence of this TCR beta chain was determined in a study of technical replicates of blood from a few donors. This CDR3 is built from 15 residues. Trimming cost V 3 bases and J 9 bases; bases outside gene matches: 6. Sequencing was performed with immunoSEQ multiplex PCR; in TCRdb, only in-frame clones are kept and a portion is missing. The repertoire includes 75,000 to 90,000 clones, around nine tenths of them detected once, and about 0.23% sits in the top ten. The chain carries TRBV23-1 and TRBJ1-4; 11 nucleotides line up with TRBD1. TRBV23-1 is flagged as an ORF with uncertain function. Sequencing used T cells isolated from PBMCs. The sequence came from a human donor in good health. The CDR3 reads CASSHHRDRGKKLFF. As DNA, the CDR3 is TGCGCCAGCAGTCATCACCGGGACAGGGGGAAAAAACTGTTTTTT.